This T cell receptor beta chain came from a study of sequential checkpoint blockade in melanoma. Study-level background: Patients were randomized 1:1 to nivolumab-then-ipilimumab or ipilimumab-then-nivolumab first-line. After both sequences, patients received maintenance nivolumab.

Using immunoSEQ multiplex PCR, the repertoire was profiled, and TCRdb retains in-frame clones only, with some absent. The sample lists more than 7,500 clones, around 52% occurring once. Treatment given: randomized to nivolumab then ipilimumab (arm A) or the reverse (arm B). In germline, CDR1 is SEHNR, CDR2 FQNEAQ (reference sequence). The CDR3 runs to 13 residues. The V and J ends lost 2 bases and 6 bases respectively, with 10 bases between them. Sequencing used CD8+ T cells sorted from blood (inferred from file names), obtained from a patient given nivolumab and ipilimumab in sequence. This receptor was obtained from a human donor with melanoma. This chain connects TRBV7-9 to TRBJ1-2; D is unclear. CDR3 loop: CASSLTSNHGYTF. CDR3 coding DNA: TGTGCCAGCAGCTTAACTTCAAACCATGGCTACACCTTC.